These 5 T cell receptor beta chains share one sample of origin, sequenced in a study of cytomegalovirus exposure and HLA in healthy donors (dated by TCRdb to about 2017). The library was produced with the immunoSEQ multiplex PCR assay. For the multiplex PCR, a mixture combining 60 forward primers for TCR Vbeta segments and 13 reverse primers for TCR Jbeta segments was used. Here the immuneACCESS table is served through TCRdb, limited to in-frame sequences with V and J called. Missing clones are a known gap in these copies; in checked studies unresolved V genes cover under half, and the rest lacks a known reason. The sample table lists fewer than 150,000 clones, around 77% of them with a count of one. About 16% of the sample comes from the top ten. The source material was PBMCs. The origin of the receptors is a man in his forties or fifties in good health and CMV-seropositive.

The chain combines TRBV4-3 with TRBJ1-2, with 11 bases identical to TRBD1. This CDR3 region has 17 residues. With 0 bases clipped from V and 4 bases from J, the junction kept 7 bases outside the gene matches. From germline, CDR1 is LGHNA and CDR2 YSLEER. The CDR3 is CASSQDQGQGAIYGYTF. As DNA, the CDR3 is TGCGCCAGCAGCCAAGATCAAGGACAGGGGGCGATCTATGGCTACACCTTC.

This chain uses TRBV5-6 with TRBJ2-5, with TRBD1 matching 11 bases. Germline lookup yields CDR1 SGHDT and CDR2 YYEEEE. The ends lost 0 bases at V and 9 bases at J; junction bases unmatched: 7. CDR3 length: 15 amino acids. CDR3 residues: CASSLGGTGGESQYF. The DNA for the CDR3 is TGTGCCAGCAGCTTGGGAGGGACAGGGGGTGAGTCCCAGTACTTC.

The rearrangement joins TRBV6-4 to TRBJ2-7, with 8 bases identical to TRBD2. V shed 6 bases, J shed 0 bases, and the junction held 4 bases outside the gene matches. Germline values: CDR1 MRHNA, CDR2 SNTAGT. This CDR3 is built from 14 residues. In DNA, the CDR3 is TGTGCCAGCAGCCCGAGCGGGGGCTCCTACGAGCAGTACTTC. Residues: CASSPSGGSYEQYF.

This chain links TRBV28 with TRBJ2-7, with TRBD2 identical over 8 bases. CDR3 length equals 14 residues. The J segment lost 4 bases and the V segment lost 7 bases, leaving 9 bases of the junction unmatched. Germline V gene data show CDR1 as MDHEN and CDR2 as SYDVKM. CDR3 residues: CASTPGGGLYEQYF. The CDR3 DNA sequence: TGTGCCAGCACCCCCGGGGGGGGTTTATACGAGCAGTACTTC.

This rearrangement joins TRBV5-4 to TRBJ2-7; tentative D call: TRBD2 (5 bases). Germline CDR1 and CDR2: SGHNT and YYREEE (reference sequence). This CDR3 spans 13 amino acids. Trimming stripped 4 bases from V and 2 bases from J, with 10 bases between. CDR3 sequence (DNA): TGTGCCAGCAGCACGGAGGCCCCCTACGAGCAGTACTTC. Its protein product is CASSTEAPYEQYF.